This is a list of T cell receptor beta chains from one sample in a study of OX40 agonist ivuxolimab in advanced cancers. Repertoires were generated with immunoSEQ multiplex PCR, while TCRdb's copy carries only in-frame clones and drops some. Among 45,000 or so clones listed, approximately 82% were seen once. Sequences were derived from CD4+ or CD8+ T cells sorted from blood, sampled in a trial of the OX40 agonist ivuxolimab. These receptors were taken from an adult with an advanced solid tumor such as melanoma, head and neck, liver or kidney cancer. Each CDR3 is given with its conserved first and last residue. D genes are given only for firm matches. Expanded clones get a size class; other rows say once, few or many, or leave the size out.

14	TRBV28	TRBJ1-5	TRBD1	.	TGTGCCAGCAGTGACGGACAGGGGTGGCAGCCCCAGCATTTT	CASSDGQGWQPQHF
14	TRBV5-1	TRBJ1-3	.	.	TGCGCCAGCAGCCTCCGTGGGGCTGGAAACACCATATATTTT	CASSLRGAGNTIYF
17	TRBV7-3	TRBJ2-3	TRBD2	.	TGTGCCAGCAGTAGGACTAGCGGGGGTACTAGCACAGATACGCAGTATTTT	CASSRTSGGTSTDTQYF
16	TRBV7-2	TRBJ2-7	.	.	TGTGCCAGCAGCTTTGGAGGACAGCGAAGCTCCTACGAGCAGTACTTC	CASSFGGQRSSYEQYF
13	TRBV10-3	TRBJ2-7	TRBD1	.	TGTGCCATCAGTGATTTACAGGGGAACGAGCAGTACTTC	CAISDLQGNEQYF
16	TRBV7-2	TRBJ2-2	TRBD2	.	TGTGCCAGCAGCTTAATAGCGGGGGGCAACACCGGGGAGCTGTTTTTT	CASSLIAGGNTGELFF
12	TRBV6-5	TRBJ2-7	.	.	TGTGCCAGCAGTCGGGAAGAATACGAGCAGTACTTC	CASSREEYEQYF
16	TRBV19	TRBJ1-6	TRBD1	.	TGTGCCAGTAGTATACGAACCGGGACAGGGCCTTCACCCCTCCACTTT	CASSIRTGTGPSPLHF
17	TRBV9	TRBJ1-3	TRBD1	.	TGTGCCAGCAGCGTAGCCCGGACAGGGATGAGCGGAAACACCATATATTTT	CASSVARTGMSGNTIYF
14	TRBV6-5	TRBJ1-1	.	.	TGTGCCAGCGGGCGAGGGGAGACGAACACTGAAGCTTTCTTT	CASGRGETNTEAFF
15	TRBV4-1	TRBJ1-2	.	.	TGCGCCAGCAGCCAAGATGCCGACAGGATCTATGGCTACACCTTC	CASSQDADRIYGYTF
13	TRBV11-2	TRBJ2-7	TRBD1	.	TGTGCCAGCGGGAGAGACAGGGGCCACGAGCAGTACTTC	CASGRDRGHEQYF
18	TRBV4-1	TRBJ2-1	TRBD2	.	TGCGCCAGCAGCCTACAGCCTATAACTAGCGGGGGGGACAATGAGCAGTTCTTC	CASSLQPITSGGDNEQFF
16	TRBV2	TRBJ1-4	.	.	TGTGCCAGCACCCTCGATATAAGGGCAACTAATGAAAAACTGTTTTTT	CASTLDIRATNEKLFF
13	TRBV7-2	TRBJ1-1	.	.	TGTGCCAGCAGCCTCTACAGGGATACTGAAGCTTTCTTT	CASSLYRDTEAFF
18	TRBV19	TRBJ1-3	.	.	TGTGCCAGTAGTATAGGGGCAGGACGGCGAATCCCCGGAAACACCATATATTTT	CASSIGAGRRIPGNTIYF
13	TRBV19	TRBJ2-3	.	.	TGTGCCAGTAGCGCAGGGCTCACAGATACGCAGTATTTT	CASSAGLTDTQYF
16	TRBV12-5	TRBJ2-7	.	.	TGTGCTAGTGGTTTGGTACAAGGAGCGGCAACCTACGAGCAGTACTTC	CASGLVQGAATYEQYF
13	TRBV5-4	TRBJ1-2	.	once	TGTGCCAGCAGCTTATTTCAAGGGGATGGCTACACCTTC	CASSLFQGDGYTF
11	TRBV5-1	TRBJ1-2	.	few	TGCGCCAGCAAAGATGGCTATGGCTACACCTTC	CASKDGYGYTF
13	TRBV27	TRBJ2-3	.	.	TGTGCCAGCAGTACCAGGGGCGCAGATACGCAGTATTTT	CASSTRGADTQYF
13	TRBV9	TRBJ1-2	TRBD1	few	TGTGCCAGCAGCCCACCGACAGGGTATGGCTACACCTTC	CASSPPTGYGYTF
14	TRBV27	TRBJ2-5	TRBD2	.	TGTGCCAGCAGTTCCGCTAGCGGGAGCGGGGCCCAGTACTTC	CASSSASGSGAQYF
15	TRBV5-4	TRBJ1-2	.	once	TGTGCCAGCAGCTTAGTTAGTTTGACGGATTATGGCTACACCTTC	CASSLVSLTDYGYTF
14	TRBV7-9	TRBJ1-2	TRBD1	.	TGTGCCAGCAGCATCACAGGGGGCGACTATGGCTACACCTTC	CASSITGGDYGYTF
11	TRBV4-1	TRBJ2-1	.	.	TGTGCCAGCAGCCAAGATAGGGAGCAGTTCTTC	CASSQDREQFF
14	TRBV4-2	TRBJ1-2	TRBD1	.	TGTGCCAGCAGCTTGTCGGACAGGGGGCGTGGCTACACCTTC	CASSLSDRGRGYTF
16	TRBV10-3	TRBJ2-1	.	.	TGTGCCATCAGTGAGTCGGGCGGGCGATCCTACAATGAGCAGTTCTTC	CAISESGGRSYNEQFF
17	TRBV11-2	TRBJ1-3	.	.	TGTGCCAGCAGCTTAGATGGGTGGGCAGGGATTGGAAACACCATATATTTT	CASSLDGWAGIGNTIYF
16	TRBV4-1	TRBJ2-2	.	.	TGCGCCAGCAGCCAAGACGGGCCTTACACTGGGGGGGAGCTGTTTTTT	CASSQDGPYTGGELFF
14	TRBV18	TRBJ1-2	.	few	TGTGCCAGCTCACCACCGTCCGAAGGGTACAGCTACACCTTC	CASSPPSEGYSYTF
14	TRBV11-2	TRBJ1-2	.	once	TGTGCCAGCAGCTTTGGGGGAGAAGGATATGGCTACACCTTC	CASSFGGEGYGYTF
15	TRBV10-3	TRBJ2-1	TRBD2	.	TGTGCCATCAGTAGGACTAGCGGGAGGCACAATGAGCAGTTCTTC	CAISRTSGRHNEQFF
16	TRBV7-9	TRBJ2-5	TRBD1	few	TGTGCCAGCAGCTTCCATCGGACAGGGGATGGAGAGACCCAGTACTTC	CASSFHRTGDGETQYF
13	TRBV6-1	TRBJ1-1	.	few	TGTGCCAGCAGTGTAGGGCGGCAGACTGAAGCTTTCTTT	CASSVGRQTEAFF
12	TRBV11-2	TRBJ2-7	.	.	TGTGCCAGCAGCTTAAGGGAGGACGAGCAGTACTTC	CASSLREDEQYF
16	TRBV19	TRBJ2-1	TRBD2	.	TGTGCCAGTAGCCTTCGACTAGCGGGAGGACAGAATGAGCAGTTCTTC	CASSLRLAGGQNEQFF
16	TRBV5-6	TRBJ2-7	.	.	TGTGCCAGCAGCTTGGGACACGCGATTTTGACCTACGAGCAGTACTTC	CASSLGHAILTYEQYF
15	TRBV6-1	TRBJ1-5	TRBD1	.	TGTGCCAGCAGGGGACTGACAGGGAAAGCTCAGCCCCAGCATTTT	CASRGLTGKAQPQHF
14	TRBV5-4	TRBJ1-2	.	.	TGTGCCAGCAGCCAAGAGGTTGGGAGCTATGGCTACACCTTC	CASSQEVGSYGYTF
20	TRBV9	TRBJ2-2	.	.	TGTGCCAGCAGCGCCCGACAGAAAGGGAAACCAGAGGAGGACACCGGGGAGCTGTTTTTT	CASSARQKGKPEEDTGELFF
13	TRBV5-6	TRBJ2-7	TRBD1	.	TGTGCCAGCAGCCTCAGGGGGCAAGGCGAGCAGTACTTC	CASSLRGQGEQYF
16	TRBV13	TRBJ2-1	TRBD2	.	TGTGCCAGCAGCCCAGACAGCCTAGCGGGGCGGAATGAGCAGTTCTTC	CASSPDSLAGRNEQFF
16	TRBV19	TRBJ2-7	TRBD1	once	TGTGCCAGTAGTACTCGGGACAGAACTTTTCCTTACGAGCAGTACTTC	CASSTRDRTFPYEQYF
15	TRBV18	TRBJ1-1	TRBD1	.	TGTGCCAGCACATTGCAGGGACAGGTGCGCGCTGAAGCTTTCTTT	CASTLQGQVRAEAFF
13	TRBV7-9	TRBJ1-2	.	.	TGTGCCAGCAGCTTAAAAGGGGGTTGGGGCTACACCTTC	CASSLKGGWGYTF
14	TRBV7-3	TRBJ1-1	TRBD1	.	TGTGCCAGCAGCATCGAGGGGGCGCGGGAAGGAGCTTTCTTT	CASSIEGAREGAFF
15	TRBV5-1	TRBJ1-6	TRBD1	.	TGTGCCAGCAGCTTGGGGACAGGGGTTAATTCACCCCTCCACTTT	CASSLGTGVNSPLHF
16	TRBV4-3	TRBJ1-6	TRBD1	.	TGCGCCAGCAGCCAAGAATGGGCAGGGGGTAATTCACCCCTCCACTTT	CASSQEWAGGNSPLHF
13	TRBV29-1	TRBJ1-2	.	.	TGCAGCGTTGATCGGACAGCCAGCTATGGCTACACCTTC	CSVDRTASYGYTF
11	TRBV2	TRBJ2-1	.	once	TGTGCCAGCGCAGGGGGGGGGCGACAGTTCTTC	CASAGGGRQFF